The 25 T cell receptor beta chains in this list originate from one sample, sequenced in a study of blood T cell repertoires in COVID-19. The method was immunoSEQ multiplex PCR; TCRdb's version includes in-frame clones alone and lacks a portion of them. The data hold about 52,000 clones, with more than 90% observed a single time. Source material: peripheral blood. The source of these receptors is a man aged 50 or older with active COVID-19.

J is TRBJ1-5 and V is TRBV6-5; perhaps TRBD1 as D (6 bases). CDR3 length equals 14 residues. V lost 6 bases and J 2 bases, leaving 11 bases between the germline ends. CDR1 is MNHEY, CDR2 SVGAGI, per germline. As DNA, the CDR3 is TGTGCCAGCAGGCCAGGGGTTGGCAATCAGCCCCAGCATTTT. This translates into CASRPGVGNQPQHF.

V is TRBV6-2 or TRBV6-3 and J is TRBJ2-1; 9 bases match TRBD2. The CDR3 is made up of 16 amino acids. Germline V lookup: CDR1 MNHEY, CDR2 SVGEGT. Germline trimming cut 5 bases from V and 7 bases from J; bases unmatched to any gene: 12. This CDR3 reads CASSPVAGALRNEQFF. Written as DNA, the CDR3 is TGTGCCAGCAGTCCGGTAGCGGGGGCCCTCCGAAATGAGCAGTTCTTC.

The chain recombines TRBV5-1 with TRBJ1-2; D may be TRBD1 (5 bases). Between the trimmed V and J ends, which lost 4 bases and 1 base, there was a span of 8 bases. Germline V gene lookup returns CDR1 SGHRS and CDR2 YFSETQ. CDR3 length equals 13 residues. The CDR3 DNA reads as TGCGCCAGCAGCCCCCAGGGTAACTATGGCTACACCTTC. Residues: CASSPQGNYGYTF.

The chain's CDR3 is CASSRTGGRETQYF. The CDR3 DNA reads TGTGCCAGCAGCAGGACAGGGGGCAGAGAGACCCAGTACTTC. This chain joins TRBV7-2 and TRBJ2-5; 11 bases agree with TRBD1. V lost 5 bases and J lost 4; bases outside the gene matches: 3. Germline values: CDR1 SGHTA, CDR2 FQGNSA. The CDR3 has 14 amino acids.

V and J are TRBV10-1 and TRBJ2-6; D remains unclear. Germline values: CDR1 WNHNN, CDR2 SYGVQD (reference sequence). Deletions cut 4 bases from V and 1 base from J, with 5 bases between. This CDR3 spans 14 amino acids. CDR3 DNA: TGCGCCAGCAGTGGAGGATCTGGGGCCAACGTCCTGACTTTC. Protein product: CASSGGSGANVLTF.

V and J are TRBV7-2 and TRBJ2-7, with 8 positions matching TRBD1. The CDR3 consists of 14 residues. CDR1 SGHTA and CDR2 FQGNSA come from the germline V gene. Trimming at V came to 1 base and at J to 6 bases, leaving 5 bases not matched to a gene. The CDR3 DNA follows: TGTGCCAGCAGCTTAGAAGCAGGGGGCAGCGAGCAGTACTTC. It is translated as CASSLEAGGSEQYF.

The V and J genes are TRBV29-1 and TRBJ1-2, with D tentatively TRBD1 (6 bases). This CDR3 contains 16 residues. Trimming shortened V by 0 bases and J by 3 bases, and 17 bases separated the two germline ends. Germline lookup yields CDR1 SQVTM and CDR2 ANQGSEA. The CDR3 loop reads CSVEDHGSGVHYGYTF. The DNA of the CDR3 is TGCAGCGTTGAAGATCATGGGTCAGGGGTTCACTATGGCTACACCTTC.

This chain links TRBV6-5 with TRBJ1-2, with 7 positions matching TRBD1. The germline CDR1 and CDR2 sequences are MNHEY and SVGAGI. V lost 5 bases to trimming and J lost 8 bases; unmatched junction nucleotides: 11. The CDR3 consists of 14 residues. The CDR3 spells CASSPPDRSRGYTF. The CDR3 DNA reads as TGTGCCAGCAGTCCCCCGGACAGGTCTCGGGGCTACACCTTC.

The genes are TRBV19 and TRBJ2-3; a possible D gene is TRBD1 (6 bases). In germline, CDR1 is LNHDA, CDR2 SQIVND (reference sequence). This CDR3 comprises 15 residues. V lost 7 bases and J 2 bases, leaving 16 bases between the germline ends. The CDR3 spells CASNKGVRATDTQYF. As DNA, the CDR3 is TGTGCCAGTAACAAGGGGGTGAGAGCCACAGATACGCAGTATTTT.

V usage is TRBV5-1 and J usage is TRBJ1-1; D is undetermined. V shed 0 bases and J shed 4 bases, with 10 bases lying between them. The CDR3 covers 14 residues. Per the germline V gene, CDR1 is SGHRS and CDR2 is YFSETQ. CDR3 nucleotide sequence: TGCGCCAGCAGCTTGGCCCCGTGGAGCACTGAAGCTTTCTTT. Its protein is CASSLAPWSTEAFF.

This clone was detected only once. The J gene is TRBJ1-3, the V gene TRBV3-1 (or the pseudogene TRBV3-2); no reliable D call. The germline V gene encodes CDR1 LGHDT and CDR2 YNNKEL (reference sequence). Trimming shortened V by 0 bases and J by 0 bases, and 15 bases separated the two germline ends. The CDR3 extends over 18 amino acids. CDR3 sequence: CASSQDRSTTSSGNTIYF. In DNA form, the CDR3 reads TGTGCCAGCAGCCAAGATCGGAGTACCACTAGCTCTGGAAACACCATATATTTT.

The chain has TRBV19 and TRBJ2-7; 12 bases map to TRBD2. The CDR3 consists of 14 residues. CDR1 LNHDA and CDR2 SQIVND come from the germline V gene (reference sequence). V dropped 4 bases and J dropped 7; count of bases not matched to a gene: 5. The CDR3, as DNA: TGTGCCAGTAGTACTCGACTAGCGGGAGATGAGCAGTACTTC. Protein sequence: CASSTRLAGDEQYF.

The genes are TRBV11-2 and TRBJ2-7; 12 bases match TRBD2. V shed 4 bases and J 6 bases; nucleotides not matched to a gene: 4. The CDR3 loop spans 14 amino acids. The V gene's germline CDR1 is SGHAT and CDR2 FQNNGV. This CDR3 reads CASSSTSGRTEQYF. Here the CDR3 DNA reads TGTGCCAGCAGCTCGACTAGCGGGAGAACCGAGCAGTACTTC.

This clone appeared once. The chain uses TRBV5-1 and TRBJ2-3; 9 nucleotides match TRBD1. V was pared by 3 bases and J by 5 bases, with 7 bases of the junction left unmatched. The CDR3 spans 15 residues. CDR1 is SGHRS, CDR2 YFSETQ, per germline. DNA of the CDR3: TGCGCCAGCAGCTGGGGACAGGGCCGGTTAGATACGCAGTATTTT. Translation gives CASSWGQGRLDTQYF.

This clone was detected only once. The chain uses TRBV7-2 and TRBJ2-2; TRBD2 aligns across 8 bases. CDR1 is SGHTA and CDR2 is FQGNSA in the germline V gene. J was trimmed by 7 bases and V by 6 bases; bases with no gene match: 10. The CDR3 sequence is 15 residues long. This chain's CDR3 is CASSPAGGIYGELFF. The CDR3 region has the DNA TGTGCCAGCAGTCCCGCGGGAGGTATCTACGGGGAGCTGTTTTTT.

The V and J genes are TRBV6-5 and TRBJ2-3; D not certain. V lost 5 bases to trimming and J lost 4 bases, with 7 bases between them. The CDR3 runs 12 residues. CDR1 is MNHEY and CDR2 is SVGAGI in the germline V gene. The CDR3 is CASSPSPDTQYF. CDR3 in DNA: TGTGCCAGCAGTCCATCCCCAGATACGCAGTATTTT.

The chain joins TRBV24-1 to TRBJ2-3; 7 bases line up with TRBD1. Trimming removed 3 bases from V and 11 bases from J; junction bases left unmatched: 10. The CDR3 totals 14 residues. Germline lookup yields CDR1 KGHDR and CDR2 SFDVKD. Here the CDR3 reads CATSDAGTAKGQYF. CDR3 in DNA: TGTGCCACCAGTGATGCCGGGACAGCTAAAGGGCAGTATTTT.

CDR3 residues: CASSLRPSLAGVEETQYF. In DNA, the CDR3 is TGCGCCAGCAGCTTGCGCCCCTCACTAGCGGGAGTGGAAGAGACCCAGTACTTC. This chain connects TRBV5-1 to TRBJ2-5; 11 nucleotides agree with TRBD2. Germline assignment: CDR1 SGHRS and CDR2 YFSETQ. This CDR3 spans 18 amino acids. The trim removed 1 base at V and 3 bases at J, leaving 11 bases unmatched.

This chain uses TRBV7-2 with TRBJ2-5, with 10 bases matching TRBD2. Germline CDR1 and CDR2: SGHTA and FQGNSA. The CDR3 runs to 16 residues. With V trimmed by 5 bases and J by 9 bases, 15 bases remained unmatched. The CDR3 nucleotides read TGTGCCAGCAGCCCGACCCTGAGCGGGGGGGCAGGGGCCCAGTACTTC. The encoded protein is CASSPTLSGGAGAQYF.

This chain links TRBV5-4 with TRBJ1-2; D gene unclear. Germline CDR1 and CDR2: SGHNT and YYREEE (reference sequence). The ends were cut back, 2 bases at V and 8 bases at J, with 19 bases in the middle. This CDR3 contains 15 residues. CDR3 DNA: TGTGCCAGCAGCTTAATGGGTTACCGGGAACACGGCTACACCTTC. Translated, it gives CASSLMGYREHGYTF.

J is TRBJ2-3 and V is TRBV7-9; TRBD1 aligns across 9 bases. CDR1 is SEHNR, CDR2 FQNEAQ, per germline (reference sequence). CDR3 length: 17 amino acids. V lost 4 bases, J lost 2 bases, and 10 bases stayed unmatched. In DNA form, the CDR3 reads TGTGCCAGCAGCTCACAGGGGGCGCGGGTACCCACAGATACGCAGTATTTT. This encodes CASSSQGARVPTDTQYF.

The rearrangement links TRBV5-1 to TRBJ1-6; D call uncertain. Germline values: CDR1 SGHRS, CDR2 YFSETQ. This CDR3 has 15 residues. Trimming took 4 bases from V and 7 from J, leaving 15 bases between them. The chain's CDR3 is CASSQEPTPNSPLHF. The CDR3, as DNA: TGCGCCAGCAGCCAAGAACCGACTCCCAATTCACCCCTCCACTTT.

DNA of the CDR3: TGTGCCAGCAGCCCCCGGGGTGGAGGGAGCAATCAGCCCCAGCATTTT. Its translation is CASSPRGGGSNQPQHF. V and J are TRBV5-5 and TRBJ1-5; D remains unclear. This CDR3 has 16 residues. Trimming took off 4 bases at V and 1 base at J, with 15 bases between the two ends. Germline V gene sequence: CDR1 SGHKS, CDR2 YYEKEE (reference sequence).

The rearrangement uses TRBV27 and TRBJ1-2, with D possibly being TRBD1 (5 bases). This CDR3 has 15 residues. Trimming shortened V by 5 bases and J by 1 base, and 14 bases separated the two germline ends. Looked up from germline, CDR1 is MNHEY and CDR2 is SMNVEV (reference sequence). As DNA, the CDR3 is TGTGCCAGCAGTCTAAGGGACGGGGGTAACTATGGCTACACCTTC. Translation: CASSLRDGGNYGYTF.

The chain combines TRBV27 with TRBJ1-5, with D uncertain. V lost 0 bases and J 7 bases, leaving 10 bases between the germline ends. CDR1 is MNHEY and CDR2 is SMNVEV in the germline V gene (reference sequence). This CDR3 has 14 amino acids. The CDR3: CASSLSRRVQPQHF. The CDR3 region has the DNA TGTGCCAGCAGTTTATCGCGGAGGGTCCAGCCCCAGCATTTT.